The sequence of this T cell receptor (beta chain) was determined in a study of naive and memory T cell subsets. Findings and limits, study-wide: From naive to CM, EM and EMRA, diversity decreased and Gini increased. A few larger clonotypes appeared in naive repertoires, especially CD8, possibly memory cells re-expressing CD45RA. In naive cells, over 95% of TCR sequences were seen only once.

Separate alpha and beta amplification began at the second PCR step. Sequential positive selection took CD4 T cells first, then CD8 T cells. This clonotype was seen a few times. Its antigen is still unknown. Two oligonucleotides, mixed equimolar, formed the beta constant-region primer covering TRBC1 and TRBC2. Four rounds of PCR amplified the ligated cDNA using nested alpha and beta constant-region primers plus SP2. One entry per CDR3 protein, called by TCRdb with MiXCR from the UMI-ligation and nested PCR reads. The table shows approximately 140,000 distinct CDR3 sequences, with around 21% occurring only once. CDR1 and CDR2 from the germline V gene are DFQATT and SNEGSKA (reference sequence). V lost 0 bases and J 1 base, leaving 12 bases between the germline ends. This CDR3 comprises 15 residues.

This sequence was found in a human donor in good health. Sample: naive CD8+ T cells from blood. The chain uses TRBV20-1 and TRBJ1-1; a weak D match, TRBD1 (5 bases). The CDR3 bases are TGCAGTGCTAGAGATCGCAGGGCTTCGAACACTGAAGCTTTCTTT. It is translated as CSARDRRASNTEAFF.